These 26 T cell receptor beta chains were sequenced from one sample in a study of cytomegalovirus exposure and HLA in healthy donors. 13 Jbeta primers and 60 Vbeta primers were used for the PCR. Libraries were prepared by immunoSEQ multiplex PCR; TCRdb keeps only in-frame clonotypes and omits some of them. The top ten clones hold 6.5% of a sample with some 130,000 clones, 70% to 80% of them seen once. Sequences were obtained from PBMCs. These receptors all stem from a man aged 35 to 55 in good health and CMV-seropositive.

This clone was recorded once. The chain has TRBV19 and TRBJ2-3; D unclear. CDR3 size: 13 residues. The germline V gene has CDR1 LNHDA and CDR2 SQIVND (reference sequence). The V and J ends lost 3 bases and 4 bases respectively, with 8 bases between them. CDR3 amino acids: CASSIHPADTQYF. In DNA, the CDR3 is TGTGCCAGTAGTATCCACCCGGCAGATACGCAGTATTTT.

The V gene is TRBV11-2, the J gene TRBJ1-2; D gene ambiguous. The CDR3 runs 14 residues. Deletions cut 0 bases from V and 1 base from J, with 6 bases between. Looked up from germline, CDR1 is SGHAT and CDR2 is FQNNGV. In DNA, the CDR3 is TGTGCCAGCAGCTTAGAACGGGTTAACTATGGCTACACCTTC. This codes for CASSLERVNYGYTF.

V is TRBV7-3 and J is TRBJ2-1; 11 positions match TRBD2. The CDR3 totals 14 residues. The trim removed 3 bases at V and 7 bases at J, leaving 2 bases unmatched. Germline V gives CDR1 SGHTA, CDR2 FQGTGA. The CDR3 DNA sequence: TGTGCCAGCAGCTTGGGACTAGCGGTGAATGAGCAGTTCTTC. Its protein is CASSLGLAVNEQFF.

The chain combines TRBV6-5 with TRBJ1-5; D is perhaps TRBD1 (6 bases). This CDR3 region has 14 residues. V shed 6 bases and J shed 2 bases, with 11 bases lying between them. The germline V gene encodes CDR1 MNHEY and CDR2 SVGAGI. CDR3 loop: CASSSGGGNQPQHF. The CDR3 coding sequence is TGTGCCAGCAGCTCGGGGGGCGGCAATCAGCCCCAGCATTTT.

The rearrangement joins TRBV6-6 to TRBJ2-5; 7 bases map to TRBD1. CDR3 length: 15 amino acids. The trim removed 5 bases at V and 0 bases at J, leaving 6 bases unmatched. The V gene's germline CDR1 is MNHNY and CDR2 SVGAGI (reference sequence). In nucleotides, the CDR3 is TGTGCCAGCAGTACCGCGACAGGGCACCAAGAGACCCAGTACTTC. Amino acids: CASSTATGHQETQYF.

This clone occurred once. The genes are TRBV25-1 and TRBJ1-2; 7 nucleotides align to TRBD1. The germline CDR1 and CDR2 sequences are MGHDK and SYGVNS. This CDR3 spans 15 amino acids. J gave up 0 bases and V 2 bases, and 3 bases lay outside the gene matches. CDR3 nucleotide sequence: TGTGCCAGCAGTGAACCGGGACAGTCTAACTATGGCTACACCTTC. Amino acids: CASSEPGQSNYGYTF.

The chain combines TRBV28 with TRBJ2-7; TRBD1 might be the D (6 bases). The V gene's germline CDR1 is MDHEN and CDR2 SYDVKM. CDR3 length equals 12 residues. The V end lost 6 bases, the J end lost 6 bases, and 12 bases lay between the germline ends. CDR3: CASSSTGIEQYF. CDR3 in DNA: TGTGCCAGCAGCAGTACAGGGATCGAGCAGTACTTC.

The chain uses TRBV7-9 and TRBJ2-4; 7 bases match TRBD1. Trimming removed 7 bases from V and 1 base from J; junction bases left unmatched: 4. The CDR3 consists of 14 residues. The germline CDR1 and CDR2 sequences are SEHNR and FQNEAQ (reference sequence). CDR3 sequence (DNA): TGTGCCAGCAACGAACAGGGGGCCAAAAACATTCAGTACTTC. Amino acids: CASNEQGAKNIQYF.

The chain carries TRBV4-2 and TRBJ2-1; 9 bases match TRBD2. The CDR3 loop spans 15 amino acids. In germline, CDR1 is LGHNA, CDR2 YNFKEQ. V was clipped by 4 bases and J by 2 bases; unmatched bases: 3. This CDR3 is CASSRASGTYNEQFF. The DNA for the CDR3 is TGTGCCAGCAGCCGGGCTAGCGGGACCTACAATGAGCAGTTCTTC.

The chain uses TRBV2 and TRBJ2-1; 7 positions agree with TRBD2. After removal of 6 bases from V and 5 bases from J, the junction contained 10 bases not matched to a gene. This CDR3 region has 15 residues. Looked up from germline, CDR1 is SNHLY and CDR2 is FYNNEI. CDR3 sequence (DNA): TGTGCCAGCAGCTTCTGGGCGGGAGTTAACAATGAGCAGTTCTTC. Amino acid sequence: CASSFWAGVNNEQFF.

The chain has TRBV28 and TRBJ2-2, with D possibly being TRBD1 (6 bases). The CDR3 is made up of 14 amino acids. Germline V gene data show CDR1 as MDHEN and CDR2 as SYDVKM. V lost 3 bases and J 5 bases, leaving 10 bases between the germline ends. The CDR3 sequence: CASSFQGRTGELFF. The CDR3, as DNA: TGTGCCAGCAGTTTCCAGGGGCGAACCGGGGAGCTGTTTTTT.

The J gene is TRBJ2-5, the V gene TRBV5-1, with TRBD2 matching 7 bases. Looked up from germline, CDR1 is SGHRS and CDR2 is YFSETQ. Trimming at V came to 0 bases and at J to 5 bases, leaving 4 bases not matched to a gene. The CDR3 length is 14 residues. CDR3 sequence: CASSLGLADETQYF. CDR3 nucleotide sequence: TGCGCCAGCAGCTTGGGGCTAGCGGACGAGACCCAGTACTTC.

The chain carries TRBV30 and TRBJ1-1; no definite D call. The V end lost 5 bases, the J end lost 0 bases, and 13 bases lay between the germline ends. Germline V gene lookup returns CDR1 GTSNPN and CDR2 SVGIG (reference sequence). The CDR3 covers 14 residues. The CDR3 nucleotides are TGTGCCTGGGGAGTTAACAACTTGAACACTGAAGCTTTCTTT. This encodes CAWGVNNLNTEAFF. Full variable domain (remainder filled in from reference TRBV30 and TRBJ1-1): SQTIHQWPATLVQPVGSPLSLECTVEGTSNPNLYWYRQAAGRGLQLLFYSVGIGQISSEVPQNLSASRPQDRQFILSSKKLLLSDSGFYLCAWGVNNLNTEAFFGQGTRLTVV.

The CDR3 reads CASSLIPDRSNTEAFF. Written as DNA, the CDR3 is TGCGCCAGCAGCTTAATCCCGGACAGGTCAAACACTGAAGCTTTCTTT. V usage is TRBV5-1 and J usage is TRBJ1-1; 7 bases are shared with TRBD1. Germline trimming cut 2 bases from V and 2 bases from J; bases unmatched to any gene: 9. The germline gives CDR1 SGHRS, CDR2 YFSETQ. The CDR3 contains 16 residues.

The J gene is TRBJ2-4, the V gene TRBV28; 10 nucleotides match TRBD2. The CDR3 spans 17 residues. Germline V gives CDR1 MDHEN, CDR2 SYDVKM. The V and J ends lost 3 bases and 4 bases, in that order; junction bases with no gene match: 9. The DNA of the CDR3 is TGTGCCAGCAGTTTGTTAGGAGGAGCGGGAGGGAAAAACATTCAGTACTTC. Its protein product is CASSLLGGAGGKNIQYF. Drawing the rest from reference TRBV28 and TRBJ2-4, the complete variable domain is DVKVTQSSRYLVKRTGEKVFLECVQDMDHENMFWYRQDPGLGLRLIYFSYDVKMKEKGDIPEGYSVSREKKERFSLILESASTNQTSMYLCASSLLGGAGGKNIQYFGAGTRLSVL.

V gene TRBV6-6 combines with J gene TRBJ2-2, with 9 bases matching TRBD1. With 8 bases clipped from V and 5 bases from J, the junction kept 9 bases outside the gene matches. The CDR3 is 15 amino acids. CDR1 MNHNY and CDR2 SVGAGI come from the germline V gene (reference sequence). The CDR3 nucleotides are TGTGCCAGCGACGAGGGACAGGGTCGAACCGGGGAGCTGTTTTTT. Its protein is CASDEGQGRTGELFF.

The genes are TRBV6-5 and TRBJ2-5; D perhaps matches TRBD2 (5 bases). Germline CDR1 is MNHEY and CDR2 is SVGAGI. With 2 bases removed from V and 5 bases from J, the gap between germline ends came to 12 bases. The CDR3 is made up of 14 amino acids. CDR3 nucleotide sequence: TGTGCCAGCAGTTACGACTGGGAGAGCGAGACCCAGTACTTC. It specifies CASSYDWESETQYF.

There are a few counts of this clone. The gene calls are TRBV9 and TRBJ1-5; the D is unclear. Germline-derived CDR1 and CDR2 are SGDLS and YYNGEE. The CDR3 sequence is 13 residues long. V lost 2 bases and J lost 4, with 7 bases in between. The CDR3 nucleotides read TGTGCCAGCAGCGTTCACTCAAATCAGCCCCAGCATTTT. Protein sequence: CASSVHSNQPQHF.

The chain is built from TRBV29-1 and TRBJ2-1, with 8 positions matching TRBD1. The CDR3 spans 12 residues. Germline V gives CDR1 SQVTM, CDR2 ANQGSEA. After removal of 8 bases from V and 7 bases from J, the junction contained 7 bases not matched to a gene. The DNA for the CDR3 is TGCAGCCGACAGGGGCCGATGAATGAGCAGTTCTTC. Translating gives CSRQGPMNEQFF.

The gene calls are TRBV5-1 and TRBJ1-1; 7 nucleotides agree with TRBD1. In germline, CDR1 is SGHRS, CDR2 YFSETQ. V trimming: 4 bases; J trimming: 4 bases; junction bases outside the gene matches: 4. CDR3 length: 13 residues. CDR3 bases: TGCGCCAGCAGCCCTTGGACAGGCACTGAAGCTTTCTTT. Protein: CASSPWTGTEAFF.

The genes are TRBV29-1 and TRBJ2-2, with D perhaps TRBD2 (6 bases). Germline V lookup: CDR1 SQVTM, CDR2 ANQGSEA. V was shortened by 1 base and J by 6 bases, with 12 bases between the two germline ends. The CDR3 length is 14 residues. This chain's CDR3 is CSVEGSGRPGELFF. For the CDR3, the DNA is TGCAGCGTTGAAGGCTCGGGGAGGCCCGGGGAGCTGTTTTTT.

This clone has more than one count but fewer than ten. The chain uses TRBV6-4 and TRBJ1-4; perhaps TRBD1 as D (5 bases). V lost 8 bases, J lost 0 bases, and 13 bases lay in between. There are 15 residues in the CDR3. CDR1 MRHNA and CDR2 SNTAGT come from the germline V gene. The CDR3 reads CASPGLPATNEKLFF. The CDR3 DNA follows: TGTGCCAGCCCGGGACTCCCTGCAACTAATGAAAAACTGTTTTTT.

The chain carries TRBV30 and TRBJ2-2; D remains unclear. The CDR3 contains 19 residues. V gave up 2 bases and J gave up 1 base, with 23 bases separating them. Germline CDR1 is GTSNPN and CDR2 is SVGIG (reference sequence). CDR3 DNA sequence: TGTGCCTGGAGTCTTTCCCCTTACTTAGTCGTGAGGAACACCGGGGAGCTGTTTTTT. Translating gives CAWSLSPYLVVRNTGELFF. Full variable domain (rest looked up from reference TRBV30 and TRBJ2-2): SQTIHQWPATLVQPVGSPLSLECTVEGTSNPNLYWYRQAAGRGLQLLFYSVGIGQISSEVPQNLSASRPQDRQFILSSKKLLLSDSGFYLCAWSLSPYLVVRNTGELFFGEGSRLTVL.

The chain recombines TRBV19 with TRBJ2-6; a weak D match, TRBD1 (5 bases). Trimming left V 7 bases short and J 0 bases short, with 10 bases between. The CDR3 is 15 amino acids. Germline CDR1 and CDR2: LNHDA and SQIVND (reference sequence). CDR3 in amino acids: CASTLDSSGANVLTF. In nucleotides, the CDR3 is TGTGCCAGTACTCTCGACAGCTCTGGGGCCAACGTCCTGACTTTC. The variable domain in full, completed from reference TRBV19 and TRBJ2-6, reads DGGITQSPKYLFRKEGQNVTLSCEQNLNHDAMYWYRQDPGQGLRLIYYSQIVNDFQKGDIAEGYSVSREKKESFPLTVTSAQKNPTAFYLCASTLDSSGANVLTFGAGSRLTVL.

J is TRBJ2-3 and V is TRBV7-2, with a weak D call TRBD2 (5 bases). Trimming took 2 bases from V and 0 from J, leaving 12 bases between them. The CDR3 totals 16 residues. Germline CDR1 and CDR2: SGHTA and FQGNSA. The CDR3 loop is CASSLKELASTDTQYF. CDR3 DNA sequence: TGTGCCAGCAGCTTAAAGGAGCTAGCAAGCACAGATACGCAGTATTTT.

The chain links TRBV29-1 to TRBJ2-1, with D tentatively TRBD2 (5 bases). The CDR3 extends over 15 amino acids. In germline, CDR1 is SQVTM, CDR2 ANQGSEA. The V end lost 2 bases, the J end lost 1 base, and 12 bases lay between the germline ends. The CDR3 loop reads CSVEPRSGSYNEQFF. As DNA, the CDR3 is TGCAGCGTTGAACCCCGAAGCGGATCCTACAATGAGCAGTTCTTC.